One sample yielded the 2 T cell receptor beta chains listed below, sequenced in a study of early T cells in non-severe SARS-CoV-2 infection. TCRdb itself ran the 5' RACE reads through MiXCR, one entry per CDR3 protein. The table lists about 52,000 distinct CDR3 sequences, roughly 8.2% of them singletons. Sequenced sample: whole blood. These receptors all come from an adult who was a healthcare worker with PCR-confirmed SARS-CoV-2 infection or an uninfected control (not recorded which).

The sample holds a few counts of this clonotype. The V and J genes are TRBV20-1 and TRBJ2-3; D possibly corresponds to TRBD1 (5 bases). CDR3 length: 14 amino acids. Germline V gene data show CDR1 as DFQATT and CDR2 as SNEGSKA (reference sequence). The V end was cut by 0 bases, the J end by 4 bases, with 11 bases between. For the CDR3, the DNA is TGCAGTGCTAGAGACACATTAGGGGCAGATACGCAGTATTTT. This gives the protein CSARDTLGADTQYF.

This clonotype was counted a few times. The V call is TRBV4-1, the J call TRBJ1-1; TRBD1 aligns across 8 bases. The J segment lost 3 bases and the V segment lost 3 bases, leaving 6 bases of the junction unmatched. The germline CDR1 and CDR2 sequences are MGHRA and YSYEKL. The CDR3 sequence is 15 residues long. The CDR3 is CASSQATGGDTEAFF. The CDR3 DNA reads TGCGCCAGCAGCCAGGCAACAGGGGGGGACACTGAAGCTTTCTTT.